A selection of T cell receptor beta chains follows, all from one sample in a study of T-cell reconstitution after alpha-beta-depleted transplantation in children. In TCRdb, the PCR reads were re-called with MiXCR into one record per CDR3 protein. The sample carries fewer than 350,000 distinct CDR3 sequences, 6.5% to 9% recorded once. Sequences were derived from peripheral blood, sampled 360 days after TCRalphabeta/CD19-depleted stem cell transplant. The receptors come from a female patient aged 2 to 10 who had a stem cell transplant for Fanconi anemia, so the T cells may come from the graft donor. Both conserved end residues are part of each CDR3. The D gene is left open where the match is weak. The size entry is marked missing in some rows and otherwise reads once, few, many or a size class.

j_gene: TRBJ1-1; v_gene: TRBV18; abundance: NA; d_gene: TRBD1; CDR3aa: CASSPNSRIGQANTEAFF; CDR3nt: TGTGCCAGCTCACCCAACTCCCGAATCGGACAGGCGAACACTGAAGCTTTCTTT
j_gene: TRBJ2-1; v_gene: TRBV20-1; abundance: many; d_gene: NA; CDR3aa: CSARRGRDSYNEQFF; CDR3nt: TGCAGTGCCCGCAGGGGGAGGGACTCCTACAATGAGCAGTTCTTC
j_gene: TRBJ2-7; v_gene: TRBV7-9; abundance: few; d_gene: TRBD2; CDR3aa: CASSLAVLREGKYEQYF; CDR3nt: TGTGCCAGCAGCTTAGCGGTATTGCGGGAGGGCAAGTACGAGCAGTACTTC
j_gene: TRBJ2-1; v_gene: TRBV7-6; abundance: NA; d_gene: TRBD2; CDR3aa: CASSPLTGGGAIEQFF; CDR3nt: TGTGCCAGCAGCCCACTCACGGGCGGGGGGGCCATTGAGCAGTTCTTC
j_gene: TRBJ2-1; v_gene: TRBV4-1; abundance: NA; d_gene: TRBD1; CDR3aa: CASSQVQGGNEQFF; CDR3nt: TGCGCCAGCAGCCAAGTACAGGGGGGTAATGAGCAGTTCTTC
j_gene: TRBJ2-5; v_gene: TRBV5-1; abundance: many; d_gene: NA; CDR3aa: CASSLGGGHQETQYF; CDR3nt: TGCGCCAGCAGCTTGGGAGGGGGACACCAAGAGACCCAGTACTTC
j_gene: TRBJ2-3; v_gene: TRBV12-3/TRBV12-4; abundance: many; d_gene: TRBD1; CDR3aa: CASSPGQGHLAGTDTQYF; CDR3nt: TGTGCCAGCAGCCCGGGACAGGGACATCTAGCTGGCACAGATACGCAGTATTTT
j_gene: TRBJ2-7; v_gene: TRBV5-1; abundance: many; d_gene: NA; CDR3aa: CASSLAGGLDEQYF; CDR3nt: TGCGCCAGCAGCTTGGCCGGGGGGCTCGACGAGCAGTACTTC
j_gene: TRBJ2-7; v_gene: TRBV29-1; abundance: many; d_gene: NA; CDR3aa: CSVEPEPYEQYF; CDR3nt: TGCAGCGTTGAGCCAGAACCCTACGAGCAGTACTTC
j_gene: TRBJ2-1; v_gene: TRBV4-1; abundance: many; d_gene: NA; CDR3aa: CASSQDLTVSYNEQFF; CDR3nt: TGCGCCAGCAGCCAAGATTTGACAGTCTCCTACAATGAGCAGTTCTTC
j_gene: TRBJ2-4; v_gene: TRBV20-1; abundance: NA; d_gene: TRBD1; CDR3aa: CSAQSQGILLNIQYF; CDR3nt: TGCAGTGCCCAATCACAGGGGATATTGTTAAACATTCAGTACTTC
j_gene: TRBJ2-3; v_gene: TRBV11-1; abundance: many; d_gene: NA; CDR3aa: CASSLAPGGTDTQYF; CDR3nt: TGTGCCAGCAGCTTAGCGCCGGGGGGCACAGATACGCAGTATTTT
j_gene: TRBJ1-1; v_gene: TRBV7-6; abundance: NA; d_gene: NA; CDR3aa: CASSLVQGGTEAFF; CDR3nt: TGTGCCAGCAGCTTAGTGCAGGGAGGCACTGAAGCTTTCTTT
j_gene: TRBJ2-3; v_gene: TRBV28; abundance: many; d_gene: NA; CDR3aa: CASSPPGYTDTQYF; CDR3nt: TGTGCCAGCAGCCCCCCAGGCTACACAGATACGCAGTATTTT
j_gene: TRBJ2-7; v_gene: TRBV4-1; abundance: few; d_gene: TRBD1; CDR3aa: CASSQESAGGIHYEQYF; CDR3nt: TGCGCCAGCAGCCAAGAGTCGGCAGGGGGCATCCACTACGAGCAGTACTTC
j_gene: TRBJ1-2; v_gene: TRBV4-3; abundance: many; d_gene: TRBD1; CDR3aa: CASSPSRGMSGYTF; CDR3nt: TGCGCCAGCAGCCCTTCCAGGGGGATGAGTGGCTACACCTTC
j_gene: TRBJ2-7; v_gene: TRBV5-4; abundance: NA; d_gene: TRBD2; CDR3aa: CASSKGLAGFSYEQYF; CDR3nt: TGTGCCAGCAGCAAGGGACTAGCGGGGTTCTCCTACGAGCAGTACTTC
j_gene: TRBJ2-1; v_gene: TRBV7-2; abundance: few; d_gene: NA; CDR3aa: CASSYAGTGTYNEQFF; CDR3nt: TGTGCCAGCAGCTATGCCGGGACTGGAACCTACAATGAGCAGTTCTTC
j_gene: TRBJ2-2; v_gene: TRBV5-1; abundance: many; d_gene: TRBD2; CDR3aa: CASTPGLGGSTGELFF; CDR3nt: TGCGCCAGCACCCCGGGACTAGGAGGTAGCACCGGGGAGCTGTTTTTT
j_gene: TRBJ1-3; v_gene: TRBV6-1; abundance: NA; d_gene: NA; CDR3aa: CASTEGTSGNTIYF; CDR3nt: TGTGCCAGCACGGAGGGGACCTCTGGAAACACCATATATTTT
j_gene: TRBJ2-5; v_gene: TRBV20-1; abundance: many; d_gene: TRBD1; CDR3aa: CSARYRGREETQYF; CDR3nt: TGCAGTGCTAGATACAGGGGGCGAGAAGAGACCCAGTACTTC
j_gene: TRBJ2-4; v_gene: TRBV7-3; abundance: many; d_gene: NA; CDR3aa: CASSLSEVLGAKNIQYF; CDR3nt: TGTGCCAGCAGCTTAAGCGAGGTCCTGGGAGCCAAAAACATTCAGTACTTC
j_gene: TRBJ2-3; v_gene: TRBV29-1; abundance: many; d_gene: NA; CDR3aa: CSVEPRGTDTQYF; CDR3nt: TGCAGCGTTGAACCCAGGGGAACAGATACGCAGTATTTT
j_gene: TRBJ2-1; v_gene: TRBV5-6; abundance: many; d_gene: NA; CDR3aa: CASVGNTNEQFF; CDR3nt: TGTGCCAGCGTTGGAAATACGAATGAGCAGTTCTTC
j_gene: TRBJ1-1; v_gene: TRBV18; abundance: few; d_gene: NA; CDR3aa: CASSPRGQTNTEAFF; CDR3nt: TGTGCCAGCTCACCACGCGGACAAACGAACACTGAAGCTTTCTTT
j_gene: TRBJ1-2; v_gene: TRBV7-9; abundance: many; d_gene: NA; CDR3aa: CASSFKGEGYTF; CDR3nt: TGTGCCAGCAGCTTCAAAGGGGAGGGCTACACCTTC
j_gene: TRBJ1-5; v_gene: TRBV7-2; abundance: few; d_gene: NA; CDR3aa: CASSYGDGFQPQHF; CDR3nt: TGTGCCAGCAGCTACGGGGACGGATTTCAGCCCCAGCATTTT
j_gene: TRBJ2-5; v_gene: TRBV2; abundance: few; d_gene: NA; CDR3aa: CASSEQGTQYF; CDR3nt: TGTGCCAGCAGTGAGCAGGGGACCCAGTACTTC
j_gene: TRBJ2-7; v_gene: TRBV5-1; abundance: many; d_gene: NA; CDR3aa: CASSLTTGYLSYEQYF; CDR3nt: TGCGCCAGCAGCTTGACCACAGGGTACCTCTCCTACGAGCAGTACTTC
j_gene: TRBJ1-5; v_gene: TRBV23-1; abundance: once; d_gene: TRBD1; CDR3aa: CASSHEGANQPQHF; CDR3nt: TGCGCCAGCAGTCACGAGGGGGCCAATCAGCCCCAGCATTTT
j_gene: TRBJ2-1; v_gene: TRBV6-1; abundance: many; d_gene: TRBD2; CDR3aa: CASSVGTRLHNEQFF; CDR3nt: TGTGCCAGCAGCGTTGGGACTAGGCTACACAATGAGCAGTTCTTC
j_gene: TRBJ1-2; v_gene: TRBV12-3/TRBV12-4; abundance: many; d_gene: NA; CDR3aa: CASIHTQGFGYTF; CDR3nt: TGTGCCAGCATTCATACCCAGGGATTTGGCTACACCTTC
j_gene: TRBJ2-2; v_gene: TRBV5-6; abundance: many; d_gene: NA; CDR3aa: CASSLVVSDGELFF; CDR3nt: TGTGCCAGCAGCTTAGTGGTGAGCGACGGGGAGCTGTTTTTT
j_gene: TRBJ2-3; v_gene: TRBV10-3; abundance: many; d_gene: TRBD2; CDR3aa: CAIKRTSTPLSTDTQYF; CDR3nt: TGTGCCATCAAAAGGACTAGCACCCCCCTTAGCACAGATACGCAGTATTTT
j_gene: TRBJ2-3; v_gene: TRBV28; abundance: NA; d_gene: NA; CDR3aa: CASSPRGLASTDTQSF; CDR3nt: TGTGCCAGCAGCCCTAGAGGGCTGGCTAGCACAGATACGCAGTCTTTT
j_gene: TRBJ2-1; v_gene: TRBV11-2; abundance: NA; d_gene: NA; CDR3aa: CASSSRDGLINEQFF; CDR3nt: TGTGCCAGCAGCTCCAGGGACGGCCTAATCAATGAGCAGTTCTTC
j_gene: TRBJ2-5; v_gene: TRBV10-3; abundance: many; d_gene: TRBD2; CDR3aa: CAIKSRLAGEEETQYF; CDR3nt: TGTGCCATCAAATCTCGACTAGCGGGAGAGGAGGAGACCCAGTACTTC
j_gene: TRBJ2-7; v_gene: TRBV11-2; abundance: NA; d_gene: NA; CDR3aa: CASSLTDGGYEQYF; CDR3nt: TGTGCCAGCAGCTTAACGGACGGGGGTTACGAGCAGTACTTC
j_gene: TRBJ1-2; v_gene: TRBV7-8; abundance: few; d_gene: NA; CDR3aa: CASSLQDLYGYTF; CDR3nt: TGTGCCAGCAGCTTGCAAGACCTCTATGGCTACACCTTC
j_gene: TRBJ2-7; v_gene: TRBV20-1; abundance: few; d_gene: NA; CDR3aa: CSAQLGTRDATYPYEQYF; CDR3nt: TGCAGTGCTCAGTTAGGAACCCGGGACGCGACTTACCCCTACGAGCAGTACTTC
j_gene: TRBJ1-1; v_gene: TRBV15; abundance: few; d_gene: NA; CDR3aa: CATSNPRRTVTF; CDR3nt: TGTGCCACCAGCAATCCCCGCCGGACTGTGACCTTT